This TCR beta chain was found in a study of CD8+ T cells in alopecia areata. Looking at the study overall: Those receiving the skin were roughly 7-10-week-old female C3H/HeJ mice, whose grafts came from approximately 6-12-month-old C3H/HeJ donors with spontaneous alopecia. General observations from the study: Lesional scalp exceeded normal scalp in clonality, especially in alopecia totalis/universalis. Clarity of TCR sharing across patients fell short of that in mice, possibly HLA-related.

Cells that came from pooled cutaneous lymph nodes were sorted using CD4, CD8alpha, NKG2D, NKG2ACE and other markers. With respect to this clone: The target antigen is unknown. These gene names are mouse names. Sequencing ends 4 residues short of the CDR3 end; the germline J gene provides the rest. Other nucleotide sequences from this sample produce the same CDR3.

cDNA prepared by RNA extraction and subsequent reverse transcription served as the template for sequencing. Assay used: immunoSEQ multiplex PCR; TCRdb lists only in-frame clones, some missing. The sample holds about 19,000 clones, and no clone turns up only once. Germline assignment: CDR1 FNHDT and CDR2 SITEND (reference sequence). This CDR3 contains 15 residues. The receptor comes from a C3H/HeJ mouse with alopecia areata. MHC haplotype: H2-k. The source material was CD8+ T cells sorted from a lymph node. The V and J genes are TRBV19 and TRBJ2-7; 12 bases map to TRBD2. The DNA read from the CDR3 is TGTGCCAGCAGTATAGTAGGGACTGGGGGGTAT. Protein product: CASSIVGTGGY. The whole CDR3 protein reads CASSIVGTGGYEQYF.